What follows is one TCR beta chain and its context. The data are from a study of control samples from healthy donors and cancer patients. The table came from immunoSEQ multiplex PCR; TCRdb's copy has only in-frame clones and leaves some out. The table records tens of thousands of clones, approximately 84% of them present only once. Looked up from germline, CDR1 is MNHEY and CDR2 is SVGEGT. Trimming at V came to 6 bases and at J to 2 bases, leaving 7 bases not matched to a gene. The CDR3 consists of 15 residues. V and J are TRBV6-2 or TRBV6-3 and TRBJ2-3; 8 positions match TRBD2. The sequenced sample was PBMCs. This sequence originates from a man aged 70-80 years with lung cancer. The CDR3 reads CASSGSGVNTDTQYF. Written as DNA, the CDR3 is TGTGCCAGCAGCGGTAGCGGGGTTAACACAGATACGCAGTATTTT.